This T cell receptor (beta chain) was found in a study of beta chain features in type 1 diabetes. Study results and caveats: TCRB CDR3s from Type 1 diabetes patients were moderately but significantly shorter in all four CD4+ subsets. Amplification by PCR could prefer shorter templates, with the same effect in patients and controls.

V lost 0 bases, J lost 6 bases, and 0 bases stayed unmatched. Germline values: CDR1 SGHRS, CDR2 YFSETQ. The CDR3 spans 12 residues. Since all of the isolated RNA was reverse transcribed, expressed TCRB transcripts were what got sequenced. Method: immunoSEQ multiplex PCR; TCRdb's copy keeps in-frame clones and lacks some. The repertoire holds about 160,000 clones, with 7.5% to 9.5% as singletons. Comments on this clone: Antigen unknown.

The receptor comes from a woman between 18 and 29 years old with type 1 diabetes. Sequencing was done on a sample of central memory CD4+ T cells from blood. This sequence joins TRBV5-1 and TRBJ2-7, with TRBD1 matching 7 bases. The CDR3 coding sequence is TGCGCCAGCAGCTTGGGACAGGGCGAGCAGTACTTC. Protein sequence: CASSLGQGEQYF.